Sequencing of this TCR beta chain was carried out in a study of radiotherapy plus CTLA-4 blockade in lung cancer. Across the study: In approximately 17% of patients, objective responses were seen; 25% to 40% had disease control. Overall study results and limits: After radiotherapy and ipilimumab, tumor-derived clones expanded in peripheral blood.

TCRdb keeps only in-frame clones here, not all; method: immunoSEQ multiplex PCR. The repertoire holds about 51,000 clones, with approximately 80% as singletons. Germline V lookup: CDR1 SGHTA, CDR2 FQGNSA. The junction had 4 bases not matched to a gene; V was cut back by 10 bases and J by 2 bases. There are 12 residues in the CDR3. In chemo-refractory metastatic non-small-cell lung cancer, patients got ipilimumab CTLA-4 blockade together with focal radiation. Of note for this clone: Its antigen is currently unknown.

The sequence was obtained from a human donor with non-small cell lung cancer whose response to radiotherapy plus ipilimumab could not be evaluated. The source material was peripheral blood, sampled from a patient treated with radiotherapy plus ipilimumab. The chain employs TRBV7-2 and TRBJ2-7; 8 bases agree with TRBD2. The CDR3 DNA is TGTGCCATAAAGGGACTAGCCTACGAGCAGTACTTC. The encoded protein is CAIKGLAYEQYF.